This entry is about one TCR beta chain. Its antigen is still unknown. The data derive from a study of cytomegalovirus exposure and HLA in healthy donors. Overall study context: Within an early data release were around 87 million unique TCRs drawn from HLA-typed donors.

Trimming took 4 bases from V and 4 from J; bases not matched to a gene: 12. Per the germline V gene, CDR1 is SGDLS and CDR2 is YYNGEE. CDR3 length: 17 amino acids. Both 60 Vbeta primers and 13 Jbeta primers went into the PCR. Assay used: immunoSEQ multiplex PCR; TCRdb lists only in-frame clones, some missing. The table has approximately 200,000 clones, about 80% seen once. Study-wide results and limits: Roughly uniform sequencing depth across donors was assumed, possibly incorrectly. A highly shared variant cluster was judged a likely technical artifact. Both high specificity and high sensitivity reportedly marked the classifier's diagnosis of cytomegalovirus status.

The sample comprised PBMCs. The sequence came from a young man in good health and CMV-seronegative. The rearrangement uses TRBV9 and TRBJ2-1; 9 bases line up with TRBD2. CDR3 in DNA: TGTGCCAGCAGCTCAAACCTAGCGGGACGAGCTTACAATGAGCAGTTCTTC. Amino acids: CASSSNLAGRAYNEQFF. The full variable domain, completed using reference TRBV9 and TRBJ2-1, is DSGVTQTPKHLITATGQRVTLRCSPRSGDLSVYWYQQSLDQGLQFLIQYYNGEERAKGNILERFSAQQFPDLHSELNLSSLELGDSALYFCASSSNLAGRAYNEQFFGPGTRLTVL.